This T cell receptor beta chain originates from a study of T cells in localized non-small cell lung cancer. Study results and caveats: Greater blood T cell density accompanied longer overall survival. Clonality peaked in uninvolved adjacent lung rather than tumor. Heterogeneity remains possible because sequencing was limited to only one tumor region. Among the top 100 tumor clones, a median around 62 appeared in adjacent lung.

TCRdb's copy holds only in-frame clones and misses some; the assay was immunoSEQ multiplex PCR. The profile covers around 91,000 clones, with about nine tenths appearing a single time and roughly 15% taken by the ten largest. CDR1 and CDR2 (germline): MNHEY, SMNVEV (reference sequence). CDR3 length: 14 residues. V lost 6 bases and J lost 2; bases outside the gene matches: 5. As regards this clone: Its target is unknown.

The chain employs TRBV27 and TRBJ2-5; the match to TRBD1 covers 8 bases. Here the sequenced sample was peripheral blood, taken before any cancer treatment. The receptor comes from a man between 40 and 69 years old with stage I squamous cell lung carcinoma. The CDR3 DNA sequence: TGTGCCAGCAGACGACAGGGGACGCAAGAGACCCAGTACTTC. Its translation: CASRRQGTQETQYF.